The rows below give T cell receptor beta chains drawn from one sample of a study of post-analysis software for immune sequencing data. TCRdb re-called the PCR reads with MiXCR, one entry per CDR3 protein. The table has approximately 630,000 distinct CDR3 sequences, around 64% seen once. Sequencing was done on a sample of blood. These receptors were obtained from a girl between 2 and 10 years old with multiple sclerosis. The CDR3 runs from the conserved cysteine through the conserved F or W.

v_call cdr3_aa
TRBV29-1 CSVSDHDRTPWAEQYF
TRBV14 CASSHRTGGDTEAFF
TRBV11-2 CASSLDLNGGDGYTF
TRBV12-3/TRBV12-4 CASSLQLGQMMNTEAFF
TRBV7-2 CASSRLLETQYF
TRBV27 CASSFLGGSNTGELFF
TRBV29-1 CSVERRSRQETQYF
TRBV7-7 CASSLEFCQETQYF
TRBV29-1 CSVKTGVSYEQYF
TRBV7-3 CASSLDGQQETQYF
TRBV7-6 CASRLVDSGGYNEQFF
TRBV6-2/TRBV6-3 CASSYVTGNTEAFF
TRBV25-1 CASSEVLPSGANVLTF
TRBV11-3 CASSSRQGELFF
TRBV20-1 CSARARPGTDNTGELFF
TRBV29-1 CSVEDQAGLNIQYF
TRBV12-3/TRBV12-4 CASRALTDTQYF
TRBV29-1 CSVQAGEGETQYF
TRBV6-2/TRBV6-3 CASSWGTSGVFQGETQYF
TRBV2 CASDQLAGSPDTQYF
TRBV7-2 CASSLFRGGNQPQHF
TRBV4-1 CASSQVQAGGPGNEQFF
TRBV21-1 CASSLKSGSRETQYF
TRBV4-2 CASRGQSRLNTEAFF
TRBV6-1 CASSQTGGGSSGANVLTF
TRBV10-3 CAISEGGVSSEAFF
TRBV5-1 CASRPGLALNEQFF
TRBV15 CATSRAWEGATEAFF
TRBV7-9 CASSQAVLEFF
TRBV5-1 CASTGQEDTEAFF
TRBV7-2 CASTIKGPQHF
TRBV29-1 CSVEVQGDTEAFF
TRBV7-9 CASGSWWTRNNEQFF
TRBV27 CASTWTGGDEQYF
TRBV20-1 CSARRLAGDSGANVLTF
TRBV20-1 CSARDSGRGETQYF
TRBV20-1 CSATKRQGASGEQYF
TRBV10-3 CATLTSGRVYNEQFF
TRBV29-1 CSVEVPKQENTEAFF
TRBV29-1 CSASPGQGFEQYF
TRBV29-1 CSVKTGRSGANVLTF
TRBV5-1 CASSLGQGGGEQYF
TRBV6-1 CASSPRVTTEAFF
TRBV7-9 CASGETGLNEKLFF
TRBV10-2 CASSEAGDPETQYF
TRBV12-5 CASGLAPLLREGSYEQYF
TRBV9 CASSPTTSADNEQFF
TRBV29-1 CSVESGGTQYF
TRBV6-5 CASSYRQGQQFF
TRBV29-1 CSARLQGTYEQYF
TRBV28 CASSQIGTPFSTDTQYF